This T cell receptor beta chain came from a study of blood T cell repertoires in COVID-19. The overall study: PBMCs, B-cell-depleted T cells, or T cells provided the cDNA or gDNA that made up the material.

CDR1 LNHDA and CDR2 SQIVND come from the germline V gene (reference sequence). CDR3 length: 14 residues. With 2 bases removed from V and 2 bases from J, the gap between germline ends came to 9 bases. Original analysis: Using reference gene primer amplification, nucleated cell counts were estimated. TCRdb's copy holds only in-frame clones and misses some; the assay was immunoSEQ multiplex PCR. V and J calls and clone size are copied from that table; D and trimming were computed from the DNA. The sample has about 230,000 clones, less than 85% seen once. The source material was peripheral blood. V is TRBV19 and J is TRBJ1-2, with D maybe TRBD1 (5 bases). The receptor comes from a woman in her seventies with active or convalescent COVID-19. The CDR3 loop reads CASSIQGLNYGYTF. For the CDR3, the DNA is TGTGCCAGTAGTATACAGGGACTAAACTATGGCTACACCTTC.